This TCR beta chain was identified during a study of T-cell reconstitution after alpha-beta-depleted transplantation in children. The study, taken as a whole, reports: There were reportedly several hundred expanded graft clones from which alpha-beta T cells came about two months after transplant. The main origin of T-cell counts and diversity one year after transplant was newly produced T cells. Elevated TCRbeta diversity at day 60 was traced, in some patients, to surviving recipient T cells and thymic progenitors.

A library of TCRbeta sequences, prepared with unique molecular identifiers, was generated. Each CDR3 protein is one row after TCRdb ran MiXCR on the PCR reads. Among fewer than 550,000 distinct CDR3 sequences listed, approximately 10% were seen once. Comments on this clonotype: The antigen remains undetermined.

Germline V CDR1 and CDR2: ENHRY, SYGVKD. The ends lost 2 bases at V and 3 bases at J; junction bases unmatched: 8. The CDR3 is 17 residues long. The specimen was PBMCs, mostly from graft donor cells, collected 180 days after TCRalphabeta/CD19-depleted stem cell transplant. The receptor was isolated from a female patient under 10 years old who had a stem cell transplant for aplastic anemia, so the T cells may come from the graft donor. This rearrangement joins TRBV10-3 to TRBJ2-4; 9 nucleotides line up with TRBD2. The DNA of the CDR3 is TGTGCCATCAGTGAGAGTAGCGGGAGACTCCTCAAAAACATTCAGTACTTC. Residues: CAISESSGRLLKNIQYF.